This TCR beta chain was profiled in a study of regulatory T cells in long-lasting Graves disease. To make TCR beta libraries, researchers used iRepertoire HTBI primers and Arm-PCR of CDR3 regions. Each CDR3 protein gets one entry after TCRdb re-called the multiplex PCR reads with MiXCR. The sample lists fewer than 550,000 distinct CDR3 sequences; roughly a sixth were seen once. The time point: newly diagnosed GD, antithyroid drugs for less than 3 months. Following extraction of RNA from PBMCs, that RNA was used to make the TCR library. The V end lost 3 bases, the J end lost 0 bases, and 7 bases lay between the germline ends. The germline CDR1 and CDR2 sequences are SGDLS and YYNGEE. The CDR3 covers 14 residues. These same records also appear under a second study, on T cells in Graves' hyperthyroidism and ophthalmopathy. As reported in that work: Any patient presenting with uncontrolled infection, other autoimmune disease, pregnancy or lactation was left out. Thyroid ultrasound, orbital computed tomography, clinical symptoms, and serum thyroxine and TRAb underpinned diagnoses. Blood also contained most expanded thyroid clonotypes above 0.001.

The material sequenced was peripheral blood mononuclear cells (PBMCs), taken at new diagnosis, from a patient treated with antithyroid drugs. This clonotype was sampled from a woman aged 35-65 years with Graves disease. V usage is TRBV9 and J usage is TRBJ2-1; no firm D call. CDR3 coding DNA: TGTGCCAGCAGCGCACAGAGCTCCTACAATGAGCAGTTCTTC. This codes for CASSAQSSYNEQFF.